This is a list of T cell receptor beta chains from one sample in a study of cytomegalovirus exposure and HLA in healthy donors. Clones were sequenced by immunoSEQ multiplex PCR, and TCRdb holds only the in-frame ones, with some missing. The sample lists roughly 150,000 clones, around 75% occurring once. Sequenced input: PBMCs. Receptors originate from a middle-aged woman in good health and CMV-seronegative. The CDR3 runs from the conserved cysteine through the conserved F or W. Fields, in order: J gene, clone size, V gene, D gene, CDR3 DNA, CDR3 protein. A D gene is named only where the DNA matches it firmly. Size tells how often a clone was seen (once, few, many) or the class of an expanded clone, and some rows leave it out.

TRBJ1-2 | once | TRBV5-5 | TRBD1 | TGTGCCAGCAGCTCCCGGGGACAGGGGTTCAACTATGGCTACACCTTC | CASSSRGQGFNYGYTF
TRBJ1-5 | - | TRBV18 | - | TGTGCCAGCTCACTTACAGAGAGTTATAGCAATCAGCCCCAGCATTTT | CASSLTESYSNQPQHF
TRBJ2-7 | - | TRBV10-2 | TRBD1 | TGCGCCAGCAGGGTGACAGGGGGCTCCTACGAGCAGTACTTC | CASRVTGGSYEQYF
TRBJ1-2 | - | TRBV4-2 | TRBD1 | TGTGCCAGCAGCCAAGATGGACTTCGACTTCACCGGGACAGGGGGTATGGCTACACCTTC | CASSQDGLRLHRDRGYGYTF
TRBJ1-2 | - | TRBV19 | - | TGTGCCAGTAGGACTATGGACAGTTGGGATCAGTCTGGCTACACCTTC | CASRTMDSWDQSGYTF
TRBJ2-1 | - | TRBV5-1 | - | TGCGCCAGCAGCTTGGGAGAAGTCCGGTTCTTC | CASSLGEVRFF
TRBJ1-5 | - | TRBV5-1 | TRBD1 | TGCGCCAGCAGCTTGGGGACAGGGAGGGAGCCCCAGCATTTT | CASSLGTGREPQHF
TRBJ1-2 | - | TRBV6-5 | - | TGTGCCAGCAGTTACACCGGGTTGAGCTATGGCTACACCTTC | CASSYTGLSYGYTF
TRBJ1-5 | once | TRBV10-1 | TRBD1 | TGCGCCAGCAGTGAGGGCAGGGGGCTAAATCAGCCCCAGCATTTT | CASSEGRGLNQPQHF
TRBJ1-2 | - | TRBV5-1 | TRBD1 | TGCGCCAGCAGCGAGGACAGGGAGACATATGGCTACACCTTC | CASSEDRETYGYTF
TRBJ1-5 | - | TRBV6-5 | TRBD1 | TGTGCCAGCAGCCAGACAGGGAGCCATCAGCCCCAGCATTTT | CASSQTGSHQPQHF
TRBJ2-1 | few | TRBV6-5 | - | TGTGCCAGCAGTTCGTTAAATGAGCAGTTCTTC | CASSSLNEQFF
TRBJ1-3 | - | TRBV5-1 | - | TGCGCCAGCAGCCCGCGGGAGGCGGGATCTGGAAACACCATATATTTT | CASSPREAGSGNTIYF
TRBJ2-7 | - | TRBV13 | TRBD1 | TGTGCCAGCAGTTTCGGGACAGGCCTCCCCAGGGACCACGAGCAGTACTTC | CASSFGTGLPRDHEQYF
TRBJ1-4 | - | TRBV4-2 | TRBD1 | TGTGCCAGCAGCCAACTCGGACAGGATGCAACTAATGAAAAACTGTTTTTT | CASSQLGQDATNEKLFF
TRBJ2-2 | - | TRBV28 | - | TGTGCCAGCAGTTTAACATATTGGGCCGAGGGCACCGGGGAGCTGTTTTTT | CASSLTYWAEGTGELFF
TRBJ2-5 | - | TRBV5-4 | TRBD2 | TGTGCCAGCAGCTTGGCCGGAGCGGGGGGATTGAAGACCCAGTACTTC | CASSLAGAGGLKTQYF
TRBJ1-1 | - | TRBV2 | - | TGTGCCAGCAGTGTGGAGGGGAACACTGAAGCTTTCTTT | CASSVEGNTEAFF